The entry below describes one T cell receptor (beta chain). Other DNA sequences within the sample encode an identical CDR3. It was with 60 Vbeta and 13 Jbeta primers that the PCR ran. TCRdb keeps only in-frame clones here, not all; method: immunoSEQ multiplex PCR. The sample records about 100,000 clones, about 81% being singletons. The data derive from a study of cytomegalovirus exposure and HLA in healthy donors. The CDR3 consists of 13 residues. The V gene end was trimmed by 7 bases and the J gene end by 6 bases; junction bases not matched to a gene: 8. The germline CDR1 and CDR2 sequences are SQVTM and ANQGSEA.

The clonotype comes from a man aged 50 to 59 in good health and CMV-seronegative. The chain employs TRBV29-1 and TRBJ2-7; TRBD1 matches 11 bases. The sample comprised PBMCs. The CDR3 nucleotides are TGCAGCGCCGGCACCGGGACAGGGGGCGAGCAGTACTTC. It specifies CSAGTGTGGEQYF.